This TCR beta chain was sequenced in a study of cytomegalovirus exposure and HLA in healthy donors. Whole-study findings and limits: Within an earlier analysis, most TCR beta V segments proved productive either about 87% or about 30% of the time. TRBV6-2, TRBV6-3 and some other V segments were excluded as indistinguishable.

Likely unrecorded immune exposures existed in these nominally healthy donors. The PCR contained 60 Vbeta and 13 Jbeta primers. Clones were sequenced by immunoSEQ multiplex PCR, and TCRdb holds only the in-frame ones, with some missing. The data show about 130,000 clones, with approximately 79% seen just once and more than 3% held by the top ten. On this clone: Its matching antigen is unknown.

The CDR3 consists of 14 residues. The ends were cut back, 6 bases at V and 3 bases at J, with 14 bases in the middle. CDR1 and CDR2 from the germline V gene are SEHNR and FQNEAQ (reference sequence). This TCR was sampled from a young man in good health and CMV-seronegative. This chain uses TRBV7-9 with TRBJ1-2; D is perhaps TRBD1 (6 bases). The sample was PBMCs. The CDR3 loop reads CASSQQGFYYGYTF. Here the CDR3 DNA reads TGTGCCAGCAGTCAACAGGGATTCTACTATGGCTACACCTTC. Supplemented by reference TRBV7-9 and TRBJ1-2, the full variable domain reads DTGVSQNPRHKITKRGQNVTFRCDPISEHNRLYWYRQTLGQGPEFLTYFQNEAQLEKSRLLSDRFSAERPKGSFSTLEIQRTEQGDSAMYLCASSQQGFYYGYTFGSGTRLTVV.